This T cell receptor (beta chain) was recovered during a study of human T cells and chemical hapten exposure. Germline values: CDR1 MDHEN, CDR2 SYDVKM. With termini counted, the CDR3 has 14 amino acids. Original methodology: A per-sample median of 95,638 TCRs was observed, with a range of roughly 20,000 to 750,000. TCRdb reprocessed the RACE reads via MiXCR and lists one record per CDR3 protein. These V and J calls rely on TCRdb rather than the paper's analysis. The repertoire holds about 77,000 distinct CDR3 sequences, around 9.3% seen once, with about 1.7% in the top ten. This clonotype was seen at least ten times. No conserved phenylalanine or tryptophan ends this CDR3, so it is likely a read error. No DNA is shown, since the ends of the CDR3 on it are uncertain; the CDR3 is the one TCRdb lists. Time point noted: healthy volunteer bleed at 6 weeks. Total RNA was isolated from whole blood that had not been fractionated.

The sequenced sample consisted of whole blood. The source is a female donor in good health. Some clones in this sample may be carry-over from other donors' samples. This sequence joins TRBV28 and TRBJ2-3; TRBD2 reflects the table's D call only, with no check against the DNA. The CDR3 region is CASSQGLATKQWYG.